Each of the 26 T cell receptor beta chains below was sequenced from the same sample in a study of blood T cell repertoires in COVID-19. Clones were sequenced by immunoSEQ multiplex PCR, and TCRdb holds only the in-frame ones, with some missing. The table has under 75,000 clones, 80% to 90% seen once. Sequenced sample: peripheral blood. Receptors were obtained from an elderly woman with active COVID-19.

The chain recombines TRBV18 with TRBJ1-1; 7 bases are a match to TRBD1. The CDR3 totals 13 residues. The germline V gene has CDR1 KGHSH and CDR2 LQKENI. Trimming took 3 bases from V and 8 from J; bases not matched to a gene: 6. The CDR3 here is CASSPDRAPEAFF. The CDR3 DNA is TGTGCCAGCTCACCCGACAGGGCTCCCGAAGCTTTCTTT.

This sequence joins TRBV29-1 and TRBJ2-5; 8 nucleotides match TRBD1. The CDR3 covers 12 residues. The germline V gene has CDR1 SQVTM and CDR2 ANQGSEA. The CDR3 protein is CSTEQGEETQYF. CDR3 bases: TGCAGTACGGAACAGGGGGAGGAGACCCAGTACTTC.

This chain uses TRBV10-3 with TRBJ1-1, with TRBD1 matching over 7 bases. V shed 9 bases and J 4 bases; nucleotides not matched to a gene: 5. The germline CDR1 and CDR2 sequences are ENHRY and SYGVKD. This CDR3 is 12 amino acids long. The CDR3 DNA reads as TGTGCCATAAGACAGGGCATCACTGAAGCTTTCTTT. Its protein product is CAIRQGITEAFF.

The gene calls are TRBV28 and TRBJ2-1, with TRBD2 as a possible D gene (7 bases). The CDR3 has 13 residues. CDR1 and CDR2 (germline): MDHEN, SYDVKM. Trimming cost V 8 bases and J 3 bases, with 11 bases left between them. Here the CDR3 reads CASRGGGYNEQFF. CDR3 DNA: TGTGCCAGCCGAGGGGGGGGCTACAATGAGCAGTTCTTC.

J is TRBJ2-2 and V is TRBV4-2; the D is unclear. Germline-derived CDR1 and CDR2 are LGHNA and YNFKEQ. The V gene lost 4 bases and the J gene lost 0 bases, with 6 bases spanning the gap. This CDR3 contains 14 residues. The CDR3 coding sequence is TGTGCCAGCAGCCCAGGCACGAACACCGGGGAGCTGTTTTTT. Translating it yields CASSPGTNTGELFF.

This chain links TRBV5-6 with TRBJ2-1, with 11 nucleotides matching TRBD1. CDR1 is SGHDT, CDR2 YYEEEE, per germline. This CDR3 has 14 amino acids. With V trimmed by 3 bases and J by 9 bases, 5 bases remained unmatched. Written as DNA, the CDR3 is TGTGCCAGCAGCTGGACAGGGGGCGCATCTGAGCAGTTCTTC. Translation: CASSWTGGASEQFF.

The chain has TRBV2 and TRBJ2-3; D not certain. CDR3 length equals 13 residues. Per the germline V gene, CDR1 is SNHLY and CDR2 is FYNNEI. Trimming removed 2 bases from V and 4 bases from J, with 7 bases in between. CDR3 residues: CASSELEADTQYF. CDR3 in DNA: TGTGCCAGCAGTGAACTAGAAGCAGATACGCAGTATTTT. Together with reference TRBV2 and TRBJ2-3, the CDR3 gives the full variable domain: EPEVTQTPSHQVTQMGQEVILRCVPISNHLYFYWYRQILGQKVEFLVSFYNNEISEKSEIFDDQFSVERPDGSNFTLKIRSTKLEDSAMYFCASSELEADTQYFGPGTRLTVL.

The chain links TRBV6-5 to TRBJ1-2, with 11 bases fitting TRBD1. V was clipped by 7 bases and J by 4 bases; unmatched bases: 5. CDR1 is MNHEY, CDR2 SVGAGI, per germline. This CDR3 comprises 14 residues. CDR3 in amino acids: CASIGQGAPYGYTF. DNA of the CDR3: TGTGCCAGCATCGGACAGGGGGCGCCCTATGGCTACACCTTC.

This sequence joins TRBV29-1 and TRBJ2-3; a weak D match, TRBD1 (5 bases). Germline values: CDR1 SQVTM, CDR2 ANQGSEA. V was cut by 6 bases and J by 5 bases, with 12 bases left in between. CDR3 length: 12 amino acids. The CDR3 loop reads CSVTVAGDTQYF. Written as DNA, the CDR3 is TGCAGCGTGACAGTCGCTGGAGATACGCAGTATTTT.

This chain joins TRBV6-5 and TRBJ2-7, with 12 bases aligning to TRBD1. The CDR3 loop spans 14 amino acids. V dropped 6 bases and J dropped 4; count of bases not matched to a gene: 4. Germline values: CDR1 MNHEY, CDR2 SVGAGI. DNA of the CDR3: TGTGCCAGCAGCTGGGGACAGGGGGCGTACGAGCAGTACTTC. As protein: CASSWGQGAYEQYF.

V gene TRBV18 combines with J gene TRBJ2-7, with D tentatively TRBD2 (5 bases). The CDR3 is 12 residues long. Germline V gene data show CDR1 as KGHSH and CDR2 as LQKENI. V shed 3 bases and J shed 3 bases, with 6 bases lying between them. The CDR3 reads CASSPAGYEQYF. CDR3 nucleotide sequence: TGTGCCAGCTCACCGGCGGGCTACGAGCAGTACTTC.

The V and J genes are TRBV29-1 and TRBJ1-4, with 7 bases that match TRBD1. Germline V gives CDR1 SQVTM, CDR2 ANQGSEA. Unmatched junction bases numbered 8, after V lost 5 bases and J lost 5 bases. This CDR3 is 14 amino acids long. The CDR3 DNA follows: TGCAGCGTTTCTGAGACAGGGTGGAATGAAAAACTGTTTTTT. It encodes CSVSETGWNEKLFF. The variable domain in full, with the rest retrieved from reference TRBV29-1 and TRBJ1-4, is SAVISQKPSRDICQRGTSLTIQCQVDSQVTMMFWYRQQPGQSLTLIATANQGSEATYESGFVIDKFPISRPNLTFSTLTVSNMSPEDSSIYLCSVSETGWNEKLFFGSGTQLSVL.

The V and J genes are TRBV29-1 and TRBJ2-3; 8 bases map to TRBD1. Unmatched junction bases numbered 9, after V lost 1 base and J lost 3 bases. The CDR3 consists of 16 residues. The germline gives CDR1 SQVTM, CDR2 ANQGSEA. The CDR3: CSVEGPRGRSTDTQYF. The CDR3 DNA reads as TGCAGCGTTGAAGGGCCCAGGGGGCGATCGACAGATACGCAGTATTTT.

The rearrangement joins TRBV19 to TRBJ2-1; 9 bases are a match to TRBD2. The junction had 13 bases not matched to a gene; V was cut back by 6 bases and J by 10 bases. Germline V lookup: CDR1 LNHDA, CDR2 SQIVND (reference sequence). The CDR3 has 15 residues. CDR3 in DNA: TGTGCCAGTAGCCACAGGGGCGGGGGGGATGGAGAGCAGTTCTTC. Its translation is CASSHRGGGDGEQFF.

About this clone itself: The sample contains more than one DNA sequence encoding this CDR3. The CDR3 loop is CASSLGLAYTDTQYF. CDR3 sequence (DNA): TGTGCCAGCAGCCTTGGACTCGCCTACACAGATACGCAGTATTTT. The chain joins TRBV7-2 to TRBJ2-3, with D perhaps TRBD2 (5 bases). The length of the CDR3 is 15 residues. CDR1 SGHTA and CDR2 FQGNSA come from the germline V gene. With 5 bases removed from V and 2 bases from J, the gap between germline ends came to 14 bases.

The chain joins TRBV4-1 to TRBJ1-4, with D maybe TRBD1 (6 bases). Germline CDR1 is MGHRA and CDR2 is YSYEKL. V was cut by 0 bases and J by 7 bases, with 18 bases left in between. The CDR3 extends over 17 amino acids. CDR3 DNA: TGCGCCAGCAGCCAAGATTCGAGGGGGTGGGCCGCTGAAAAACTGTTTTTT. Its translation: CASSQDSRGWAAEKLFF.

This clone has a single count. The chain uses TRBV2 and TRBJ2-1; 10 nucleotides line up with TRBD2. Germline loops: CDR1 SNHLY, CDR2 FYNNEI. The J segment lost 12 bases and the V segment lost 4 bases, leaving 12 bases of the junction unmatched. This CDR3 has 15 amino acids. The CDR3 loop is CASSAGLAFSLRQFF. As DNA, the CDR3 is TGTGCCAGCAGTGCGGGACTAGCGTTCTCGCTGAGGCAGTTCTTC. The whole variable domain, filled in from reference TRBV2 and TRBJ2-1, reads EPEVTQTPSHQVTQMGQEVILRCVPISNHLYFYWYRQILGQKVEFLVSFYNNEISEKSEIFDDQFSVERPDGSNFTLKIRSTKLEDSAMYFCASSAGLAFSLRQFFGPGTRLTVL.

The chain is built from TRBV30 and TRBJ2-1; D may be TRBD2 (6 bases). V was trimmed by 0 bases and J by 7 bases, leaving 13 bases between them. Germline CDR1 reads GTSNPN; CDR2 reads SVGIG (reference sequence). The CDR3 length is 14 residues. The CDR3 sequence is CAWSVQGGYNEQFF. For the CDR3, the DNA is TGTGCCTGGAGTGTACAAGGAGGGTATAATGAGCAGTTCTTC.

This clone has a single count. V is TRBV7-6 and J is TRBJ2-7; a possible D gene is TRBD2 (5 bases). CDR1 is SGHVS and CDR2 is FNYEAQ in the germline V gene. V shed 5 bases and J shed 2 bases, with 13 bases lying between them. The CDR3 runs to 14 residues. CDR3 in DNA: TGTGCCAGCAGCCTTAGCGTCGGTGCCTACGAGCAGTACTTC. Translated: CASSLSVGAYEQYF. Full variable domain (missing parts from reference TRBV7-6 and TRBJ2-7): GAGVSQSPRYKVTKRGQDVALRCDPISGHVSLYWYRQALGQGPEFLTYFNYEAQQDKSGLPNDRFSAERPEGSISTLTIQRTEQRDSAMYRCASSLSVGAYEQYFGPGTRLTVT.

The chain has TRBV13 and TRBJ2-1, with 8 bases that match TRBD2. Looked up from germline, CDR1 is PRHDT and CDR2 is FYEKMQ (reference sequence). The CDR3 length is 15 residues. The V and J ends lost 3 bases and 10 bases, in that order; junction bases with no gene match: 11. The CDR3 region is CASSFGGGPWPEQFF. The CDR3 coding sequence is TGTGCCAGCAGCTTCGGGGGGGGCCCTTGGCCCGAGCAGTTCTTC.

The rearrangement links TRBV7-8 to TRBJ1-3; possible D gene TRBD1, 6 bases. Germline-derived CDR1 and CDR2 are SGHVS and FQNEAQ. The CDR3 is 17 amino acids. Trimming took 5 bases from V and 0 from J, leaving 17 bases between them. The CDR3 nucleotides read TGTGCCAGCAGCCCTAGGACAGTAGCCTTCTCTGGAAACACCATATATTTT. Its protein is CASSPRTVAFSGNTIYF.

The V and J genes are TRBV6-2 or TRBV6-3 and TRBJ2-3, with 13 bases aligning to TRBD2. V gave up 6 bases and J gave up 2 bases; unmatched junction bases: 11. Germline V gene lookup returns CDR1 MNHEY and CDR2 SVGEGT. The CDR3 totals 18 residues. For the CDR3, the DNA is TGTGCCAGCAGCTTACTAGCGGGGGGGCCAAGGTTCACAGATACGCAGTATTTT. It specifies CASSLLAGGPRFTDTQYF.

This sequence joins TRBV7-9 and TRBJ1-1; D uncertain. Trimming removed 2 bases at V and 3 bases at J, with 7 bases between. Germline-derived CDR1 and CDR2 are SEHNR and FQNEAQ (reference sequence). The length of the CDR3 is 13 residues. The CDR3 DNA follows: TGTGCCAGCAGCTTATCTTCAGACACTGAAGCTTTCTTT. Its translation is CASSLSSDTEAFF.

The rearrangement links TRBV5-1 to TRBJ2-2, with 10 bases fitting TRBD2. The CDR3 extends over 16 amino acids. Trimming at V came to 4 bases and at J to 1 base, leaving 4 bases not matched to a gene. Looked up from germline, CDR1 is SGHRS and CDR2 is YFSETQ. CDR3 in amino acids: CASSTSGGENTGELFF. The CDR3 nucleotides read TGCGCCAGCAGCACAAGCGGGGGGGAGAACACCGGGGAGCTGTTTTTT.

The gene calls are TRBV7-9 and TRBJ2-3; 8 positions agree with TRBD2. The CDR3 sequence is 15 residues long. Germline CDR1 reads SEHNR; CDR2 reads FQNEAQ (reference sequence). Germline trimming cut 2 bases from V and 6 bases from J; bases unmatched to any gene: 7. The CDR3 loop reads CASSLNGGASDTQYF. In DNA form, the CDR3 reads TGTGCCAGCAGCTTAAACGGGGGGGCCTCGGATACGCAGTATTTT. Drawing the rest from reference TRBV7-9 and TRBJ2-3, the complete variable domain is DTGVSQNPRHKITKRGQNVTFRCDPISEHNRLYWYRQTLGQGPEFLTYFQNEAQLEKSRLLSDRFSAERPKGSFSTLEIQRTEQGDSAMYLCASSLNGGASDTQYFGPGTRLTVL.

This chain links TRBV5-1 with TRBJ1-1; D unclear. Per germline, CDR1 SGHRS and CDR2 YFSETQ. The ends were cut back, 4 bases at V and 1 base at J, with 11 bases in the middle. This CDR3 has 14 residues. CDR3 residues: CASSNIGGNTEAFF. The CDR3 DNA reads as TGCGCCAGCAGCAACATAGGAGGGAACACTGAAGCTTTCTTT.